This T cell receptor beta chain was identified during a study of blood T cell repertoires in COVID-19. The CDR3 is made up of 17 amino acids. Germline CDR1 SGDLS, CDR2 YYNGEE. Trimming took 3 bases from V and 10 from J; bases not matched to a gene: 15. Sequencing was performed with immunoSEQ multiplex PCR; in TCRdb, only in-frame clones are kept and a portion is missing. Of fewer than 400,000 clones listed, 85% were seen once; the top ten hold 1.5% to 2%. This TCR came from a woman in her 30s who had been exposed to COVID-19. The source material was PBMCs or T cells enriched from blood (not recorded which). The chain carries TRBV9 and TRBJ1-6; 8 nucleotides agree with TRBD1. CDR3 region: CASSGGWTGTGRSPLHF. CDR3 nucleotides: TGTGCCAGCAGCGGAGGGTGGACAGGGACGGGGAGGTCACCCCTCCACTTT. Combining the CDR3 with reference TRBV9 and TRBJ1-6 gives the whole variable domain DSGVTQTPKHLITATGQRVTLRCSPRSGDLSVYWYQQSLDQGLQFLIQYYNGEERAKGNILERFSAQQFPDLHSELNLSSLELGDSALYFCASSGGWTGTGRSPLHFGNGTRLTVT.